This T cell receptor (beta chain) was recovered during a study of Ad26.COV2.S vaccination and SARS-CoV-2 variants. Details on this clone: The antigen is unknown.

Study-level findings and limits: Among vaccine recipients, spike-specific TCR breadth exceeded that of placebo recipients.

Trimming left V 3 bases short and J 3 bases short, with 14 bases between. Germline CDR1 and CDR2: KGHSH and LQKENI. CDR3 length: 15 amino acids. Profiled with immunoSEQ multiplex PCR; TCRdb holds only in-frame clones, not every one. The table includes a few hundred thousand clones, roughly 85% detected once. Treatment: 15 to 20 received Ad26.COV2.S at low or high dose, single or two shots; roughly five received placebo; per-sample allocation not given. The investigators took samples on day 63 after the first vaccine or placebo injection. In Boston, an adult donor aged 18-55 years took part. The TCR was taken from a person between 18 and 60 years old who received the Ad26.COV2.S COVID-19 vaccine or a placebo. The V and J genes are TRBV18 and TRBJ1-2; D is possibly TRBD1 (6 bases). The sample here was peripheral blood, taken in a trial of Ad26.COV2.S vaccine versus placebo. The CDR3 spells CASSPKGRGYYGYTF. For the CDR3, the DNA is TGTGCCAGCTCACCTAAAGGCAGGGGCTACTATGGCTACACCTTC. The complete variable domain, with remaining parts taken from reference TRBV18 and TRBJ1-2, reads NAGVMQNPRHLVRRRGQEARLRCSPMKGHSHVYWYRQLPEEGLKFMVYLQKENIIDESGMPKERFSAEFPKEGPSILRIQQVVRGDSAAYFCASSPKGRGYYGYTFGSGTRLTVV.